This TCR beta chain was sequenced during a study of vaccination and CD4 T cells after COVID-19. Study-wide context: Overlapping peptides of the spike proteins of SARS-CoV-2, HCoV-NL63, HCoV-OC43 and HCoV-229E were used for cell stimulation. Control cultures were given a CEFX pool, an HIV-1 Nef pool, or no peptide.

Treatment indicated: approximately 9-day PBMC culture with coronavirus spike peptide pools or control peptides (ViraFEST assay). An Oncomine TCR Beta short-read assay was used to sequence the DNA from cultured CD4+ T cells. One entry per CDR3 protein, called by TCRdb with MiXCR from the PCR reads. The sample has about 16,000 distinct CDR3 sequences; 54% are singletons. Germline-derived CDR1 and CDR2 are ENHRY and SYGVKD. Trimming cost V 0 bases and J 0 bases, with 6 bases left between them. The CDR3 loop spans 15 amino acids. Details on this clonotype: Its antigen is unknown.

The material sequenced was CD4+ T cells from blood, cultured in vitro, taken before SARS-CoV-2 vaccination. This chain connects TRBV10-3 to TRBJ1-3, with D possibly TRBD1 on 5 matching bases. This receptor was taken from a human donor who had recovered from COVID-19. As DNA, the CDR3 is TGTGCCATCAGTGAGTCGGGGGGCTCTGGAAACACCATATATTTT. Amino acid sequence: CAISESGGSGNTIYF.